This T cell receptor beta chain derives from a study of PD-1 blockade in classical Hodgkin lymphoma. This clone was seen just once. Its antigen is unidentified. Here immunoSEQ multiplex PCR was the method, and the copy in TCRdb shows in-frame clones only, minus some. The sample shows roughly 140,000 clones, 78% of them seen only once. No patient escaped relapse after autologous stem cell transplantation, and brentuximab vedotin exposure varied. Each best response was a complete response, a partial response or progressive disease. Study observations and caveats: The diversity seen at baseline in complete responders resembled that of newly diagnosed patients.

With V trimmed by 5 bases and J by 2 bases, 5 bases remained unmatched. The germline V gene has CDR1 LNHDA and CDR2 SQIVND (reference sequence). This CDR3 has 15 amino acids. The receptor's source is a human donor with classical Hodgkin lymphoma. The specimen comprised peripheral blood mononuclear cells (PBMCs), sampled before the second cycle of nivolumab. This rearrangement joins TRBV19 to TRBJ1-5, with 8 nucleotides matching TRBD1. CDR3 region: CASSSDRGGNQPQHF. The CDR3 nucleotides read TGTGCCAGTAGTTCCGACAGGGGTGGCAATCAGCCCCAGCATTTT.